The 21 T cell receptor beta chains in this list originate from one sample, sequenced in a study of memory CD8 T cells in hepatitis C reinfection. Method: immunoSEQ multiplex PCR; TCRdb's copy keeps in-frame clones and lacks some. Of just over 45,000 clones detected, about 88% appear once; the ten largest clones hold 0.72%. The time point denotes: late/post reinfection, 12 to 24 weeks after detection. No in vitro expansion preceded TCR sequencing of the sorted cells. Sample: naive CD8+ T cells sorted from blood. These receptors originate from a man aged 18 to 29 with hepatitis C virus infection.

In this sample, this clone turned up once. This chain connects TRBV19 to TRBJ1-5; a weak D match, TRBD1 (6 bases). The V end was cut by 1 base, the J end by 9 bases, with 7 bases between. Germline CDR1 reads LNHDA; CDR2 reads SQIVND (reference sequence). The CDR3 totals 12 residues. Written as DNA, the CDR3 is TGTGCCAGTAGTATAGGGGGGCCGCCCCAGCATTTT. This sequence encodes CASSIGGPPQHF.

The chain joins TRBV4-1 to TRBJ2-5, with a possible D match to TRBD1 (6 bases). Trimming cost V 3 bases and J 4 bases, with 12 bases left between them. This CDR3 spans 14 amino acids. Germline CDR1 reads MGHRA; CDR2 reads YSYEKL. CDR3 sequence reads: CASSQEGRGETQYF. The CDR3 DNA follows: TGCGCCAGCAGCCAGGAAGGCAGGGGAGAGACCCAGTACTTC.

In DNA form, the CDR3 reads TGTGCCACCAGCAGCGCCAATCCGGGACAGTCGGATGAGCAGTTCTTC. Protein sequence: CATSSANPGQSDEQFF. The rearrangement links TRBV15 to TRBJ2-1; TRBD1 matches at 7 bases. There are 16 residues in the CDR3. The V gene end was trimmed by 3 bases and the J gene end by 8 bases; junction bases not matched to a gene: 13. CDR1 and CDR2 (germline): LNHNV, YYDKDF (reference sequence). Full variable domain (missing parts from reference TRBV15 and TRBJ2-1): DAMVIQNPRYQVTQFGKPVTLSCSQTLNHNVMYWYQQKSSQAPKLLFHYYDKDFNNEADTPDNFQSRRPNTSFCFLDIRSPGLGDTAMYLCATSSANPGQSDEQFFGPGTRLTVL.

This sequence joins TRBV27 and TRBJ1-5, with 8 bases matching TRBD1. V lost 4 bases and J lost 6; bases outside the gene matches: 5. The V gene's germline CDR1 is MNHEY and CDR2 SMNVEV (reference sequence). The CDR3 consists of 14 residues. DNA for the CDR3: TGTGCCAGCAGTTCTCAGGGGGCGAGTCAGCCCCAGCATTTT. It translates to CASSSQGASQPQHF.

The J gene is TRBJ2-3, the V gene TRBV5-1, with TRBD2 identical over 9 bases. V was pared by 4 bases and J by 2 bases, with 8 bases of the junction left unmatched. In germline, CDR1 is SGHRS, CDR2 YFSETQ. The CDR3 consists of 16 residues. The CDR3 nucleotides are TGCGCCAGCAGCCCTTTTCTAGCGGGGAACACAGATACGCAGTATTTT. It translates to CASSPFLAGNTDTQYF.

This sequence joins TRBV6-6 and TRBJ1-2, with TRBD1 matching 11 bases. The length of the CDR3 is 14 residues. The junction had 8 bases not matched to a gene; V was cut back by 7 bases and J by 7 bases. Germline values: CDR1 MNHNY, CDR2 SVGAGI (reference sequence). CDR3 region: CASTWTGQGAGYTF. The CDR3 DNA follows: TGTGCCAGCACATGGACAGGACAGGGGGCTGGCTACACCTTC.

The V and J genes are TRBV7-6 and TRBJ2-3, with D tentatively TRBD2 (5 bases). V lost 4 bases and J 4 bases, leaving 18 bases between the germline ends. The CDR3 totals 16 residues. Per the germline V gene, CDR1 is SGHVS and CDR2 is FNYEAQ. The chain's CDR3 is CASSSLILRTADTQYF. The CDR3 bases are TGTGCCAGCAGCTCCCTAATCCTCAGGACTGCAGATACGCAGTATTTT.

The genes are TRBV21-1 and TRBJ1-2; TRBD1, the table's D call, lacks a check against the DNA. TRBV21-1 is a pseudogene locus. CDR3 length equals 14 residues. This CDR3 reads CASSGQELFYGYTF. The CDR3 region has the DNA TGTGCCAGCAGCGGACAGGAGCTATTCTATGGCTACACCTTC.

The chain is built from TRBV10-3 and TRBJ2-2; 15 bases fit TRBD2. The CDR3 is made up of 17 amino acids. CDR1 is ENHRY, CDR2 SYGVKD, per germline. The V and J ends lost 8 bases and 2 bases, in that order; junction bases with no gene match: 6. The CDR3, as DNA: TGTGCCATCTACGGACTAGCGGGGGGGGGTAACACCGGGGAGCTGTTTTTT. Translated, it gives CAIYGLAGGGNTGELFF.

This chain links TRBV6-7 with TRBJ2-7; 7 positions match TRBD2. TRBV6-7 is given ORF status, its function remaining uncertain. With V trimmed by 6 bases and J by 2 bases, 10 bases remained unmatched. The CDR3 is 15 amino acids. CDR3 nucleotides: TGTGCCAGCAGCCCAACCCGGGGGGAGGCCTACGAGCAGTACTTC. It codes for CASSPTRGEAYEQYF.

The chain has TRBV2 and TRBJ2-5; 10 nucleotides align to TRBD2. This CDR3 is built from 14 residues. V lost 7 bases to trimming and J lost 4 bases; unmatched junction nucleotides: 6. Germline V gene lookup returns CDR1 SNHLY and CDR2 FYNNEI. The CDR3 region has the DNA TGTGCCAGCAAAGCGGGGGGGCGCCGAGAGACCCAGTACTTC. Its translation is CASKAGGRRETQYF.

The gene calls are TRBV4-3 and TRBJ2-3; perhaps TRBD2 as D (6 bases). The CDR3 has 16 amino acids. Trimming took off 1 base at V and 1 base at J, with 12 bases between the two ends. Germline V gives CDR1 LGHNA, CDR2 YSLEER. The CDR3 sequence is CASSQVGGGGTDTQYF. The CDR3 DNA reads TGCGCCAGCAGCCAAGTGGGGGGTGGAGGCACAGATACGCAGTATTTT.

The gene calls are TRBV5-1 and TRBJ1-1, with D possibly TRBD1 on 5 matching bases. Germline lookup yields CDR1 SGHRS and CDR2 YFSETQ. Trimming cost V 4 bases and J 8 bases, with 18 bases left between them. CDR3 length: 14 residues. The CDR3 coding sequence is TGCGCCAGCAGCCCCGGACGGGGGGTGGGGGAAGCTTTCTTT. It codes for CASSPGRGVGEAFF.

The chain joins TRBV4-1 to TRBJ1-1; tentative D call: TRBD1 (5 bases). Germline-derived CDR1 and CDR2 are MGHRA and YSYEKL. V was trimmed by 0 bases and J by 1 base, leaving 6 bases between them. The CDR3 length is 14 residues. In nucleotides, the CDR3 is TGCGCCAGCAGCCAAGAAAGGGGGAACACTGAAGCTTTCTTT. Encoded protein: CASSQERGNTEAFF.

For the CDR3, the DNA is TGCGCCAGCAGCCTTCGGGGGGGAAAACTGTTTTTT. Translation gives CASSLRGGKLFF. The chain links TRBV4-1 to TRBJ1-4, with D perhaps TRBD1 (5 bases). The CDR3 covers 12 residues. V dropped 4 bases and J dropped 10 bases, with 10 bases sitting between them. Germline CDR1 MGHRA, CDR2 YSYEKL.

The V and J genes are TRBV19 and TRBJ2-2; 10 bases line up with TRBD2. The CDR3 runs 16 residues. Per the germline V gene, CDR1 is LNHDA and CDR2 is SQIVND (reference sequence). Trimming cost V 8 bases and J 7 bases; bases outside gene matches: 13. DNA of the CDR3: TGTGCCAGTGGGCCCCCGCCTAGCGGGAGAATCGGGGAGCTGTTTTTT. As protein: CASGPPPSGRIGELFF. Full variable domain (rest looked up from reference TRBV19 and TRBJ2-2): DGGITQSPKYLFRKEGQNVTLSCEQNLNHDAMYWYRQDPGQGLRLIYYSQIVNDFQKGDIAEGYSVSREKKESFPLTVTSAQKNPTAFYLCASGPPPSGRIGELFFGEGSRLTVL.

The J gene is TRBJ2-7, the V gene TRBV6-5; a possible D gene is TRBD2 (6 bases). V lost 2 bases, J lost 3 bases, and 14 bases lay in between. The V gene's germline CDR1 is MNHEY and CDR2 SVGAGI. The CDR3 is 15 amino acids. CDR3 sequence reads: CASSYGLADNYEQYF. The DNA for the CDR3 is TGTGCCAGCAGTTACGGGTTAGCGGACAACTACGAGCAGTACTTC.

This clone was observed a single time. This rearrangement joins TRBV6-5 to TRBJ1-1; D ambiguous. Germline V CDR1 and CDR2: MNHEY, SVGAGI. The ends were cut back, 7 bases at V and 0 bases at J, with 9 bases in the middle. The CDR3 is 13 amino acids. The CDR3 DNA sequence: TGTGCCAGCAACACAGTCATGAACACTGAAGCTTTCTTT. This translates into CASNTVMNTEAFF.

The V gene is TRBV27, the J gene TRBJ1-2; D unclear. The CDR3 runs 16 residues. Deletions cut 5 bases from V and 8 bases from J, with 24 bases between. Germline V lookup: CDR1 MNHEY, CDR2 SMNVEV (reference sequence). The CDR3 reads CASSPAMRNDVQGYTF. The CDR3 bases are TGTGCCAGCAGTCCAGCAATGAGGAACGACGTACAAGGCTACACCTTC.

The chain couples TRBV9 to TRBJ2-1; TRBD2 matches at 14 bases. V dropped 3 bases and J dropped 14; count of bases not matched to a gene: 10. Germline V gene sequence: CDR1 SGDLS, CDR2 YYNGEE. This CDR3 contains 15 residues. DNA for the CDR3: TGTGCCAGCAGCGGGGGACTAGCGGGAGAATCGTGGAAGTTCTTC. This encodes CASSGGLAGESWKFF.

This clone was counted only a few times. J is TRBJ2-6 and V is TRBV30, with D possibly matching TRBD1 (5 bases). V lost 2 bases to trimming and J lost 1 base, with 6 bases between them. Germline CDR1 reads GTSNPN; CDR2 reads SVGIG (reference sequence). This CDR3 region has 14 residues. CDR3 in amino acids: CAWSQGSGANVLTF. The CDR3 nucleotides are TGTGCCTGGAGTCAGGGTTCTGGGGCCAACGTCCTGACTTTC.